These 7 T cell receptor beta chains share one sample of origin, sequenced in a study of blood T cell repertoires in COVID-19. The method was immunoSEQ multiplex PCR; TCRdb's version includes in-frame clones alone and lacks a portion of them. This table has some 130,000 clones, nearly 85% appearing once. Sequenced: peripheral blood. The receptors originated from a human donor in a cohort sampled during active COVID-19.

The rearrangement links TRBV7-2 to TRBJ2-6; 8 bases match TRBD1. Germline values: CDR1 SGHTA, CDR2 FQGNSA. V shed 8 bases and J 0 bases; nucleotides not matched to a gene: 6. This CDR3 has 16 amino acids. In nucleotides, the CDR3 is TGTGCCAGCGGAGACAGGGGTTCCTCTGGGGCCAACGTCCTGACTTTC. This encodes CASGDRGSSGANVLTF.

This rearrangement joins TRBV12-3 or TRBV12-4 to TRBJ1-4; D not resolved. The CDR3 spans 13 residues. The V and J ends lost 5 bases and 7 bases respectively, with 11 bases between them. This chain's CDR3 is CASSRSEAEKLFF. In DNA form, the CDR3 reads TGTGCCAGCAGTCGGTCAGAGGCTGAAAAACTGTTTTTT.

The CDR3 protein is CASSEGQGYAGELFF. CDR3 in DNA: TGTGCCAGCAGTGAGGGACAGGGGTACGCCGGGGAGCTGTTTTTT. The V gene is TRBV25-1, the J gene TRBJ2-2; 10 bases align to TRBD1. J gave up 6 bases and V 3 bases, and 4 bases lay outside the gene matches. The CDR3 contains 15 residues. CDR1 and CDR2 from the germline V gene are MGHDK and SYGVNS.

The genes are TRBV19 and TRBJ2-1; 9 bases agree with TRBD2. CDR3 length: 15 residues. Germline CDR1 and CDR2: LNHDA and SQIVND (reference sequence). J lost 7 bases, V lost 7 bases, and 11 bases had no gene match. In DNA, the CDR3 is TGTGCCAGTATGGATAGGCGGGAGGGGGGGAATGAGCAGTTCTTC. Translating it yields CASMDRREGGNEQFF. The full variable domain, completed using reference TRBV19 and TRBJ2-1, is DGGITQSPKYLFRKEGQNVTLSCEQNLNHDAMYWYRQDPGQGLRLIYYSQIVNDFQKGDIAEGYSVSREKKESFPLTVTSAQKNPTAFYLCASMDRREGGNEQFFGPGTRLTVL.

The CDR3 protein is CASSFQGAKLFF. The CDR3 DNA sequence: TGTGCCAGCAGCTTCCAGGGGGCAAAACTGTTTTTT. The chain couples TRBV7-9 to TRBJ1-4; TRBD1 matches 8 bases. Germline V CDR1 and CDR2: SEHNR, FQNEAQ (reference sequence). The CDR3 covers 12 residues. V dropped 3 bases and J dropped 10; count of bases not matched to a gene: 1.

This clone was observed a handful of times. The V gene is TRBV12-5, the J gene TRBJ2-1, with D possibly being TRBD1 (5 bases). Germline loops: CDR1 LGHNT, CDR2 FRNRAP. This CDR3 is 17 amino acids long. V was pared by 0 bases and J by 3 bases, with 15 bases between. In DNA, the CDR3 is TGTGCTAGTGGTTTGGTCGCGAATCTAAGGGGCTACAATGAGCAGTTCTTC. This codes for CASGLVANLRGYNEQFF.

The chain recombines TRBV4-1 with TRBJ1-2; possibly TRBD1 for D (5 bases). Germline CDR1 MGHRA, CDR2 YSYEKL. The CDR3 is 15 residues long. Trimming pared 1 base from V and 6 bases from J, leaving 15 bases between. The CDR3 is CASSQVGGPGDGYTF. Written as DNA, the CDR3 is TGCGCCAGCAGCCAAGTAGGCGGCCCGGGGGATGGCTACACCTTC.